The following is a TCR beta chain sequence with its context. The sample originates from a study of a mutant IDH1 vaccine in newly diagnosed glioma. Repertoires were generated with immunoSEQ multiplex PCR, while TCRdb's copy carries only in-frame clones and drops some. The sample carries tens of thousands of clones, 80% to 90% recorded once. The time point was: baseline, week 1 (first vaccination visit). The treatment denotes: pre-vaccination baseline after standard-of-care therapy. The germline V gene encodes CDR1 SEHNR and CDR2 FQNEAQ (reference sequence). This CDR3 comprises 14 residues. The V gene end was trimmed by 0 bases and the J gene end by 4 bases; junction bases not matched to a gene: 2.

The gene calls are TRBV7-9 and TRBJ2-5; 7 nucleotides agree with TRBD2. Sample: PBMCs, taken from a glioma patient treated with radiotherapy, temozolomide or both. The sequence was obtained from a woman aged 40-49 years with glioma. The CDR3 is CASSLAGGGETQYF. The CDR3 DNA follows: TGTGCCAGCAGCTTAGCAGGCGGGGGAGAGACCCAGTACTTC.